Shown below are 2 T cell receptor beta chains from a single sample sequenced in a study of T cell responses to AZD1222 COVID-19 vaccine. Sequencing used immunoSEQ multiplex PCR; TCRdb keeps in-frame clones, though not all of them. Of 150,000 to 170,000 clones listed, about 87% were seen once; the top ten hold around 3%. The source material was peripheral blood, sampled on day 0 of AZD1222 vaccination. The receptors stem from an adult in good health.

The V call is TRBV3-1 (or the pseudogene TRBV3-2), the J call TRBJ1-2; TRBD1 is a possible D gene (5 bases). V was trimmed by 4 bases and J by 5 bases, leaving 11 bases between them. The CDR3 runs 13 residues. Germline V gives CDR1 LGHDT, CDR2 YNNKEL (reference sequence). CDR3 nucleotides: TGTGCCAGCAGCCCTGGAAGGGGATATGGCTACACCTTC. Translation gives CASSPGRGYGYTF.

This sequence joins TRBV19 and TRBJ2-2, with a tentative D call TRBD2 (6 bases). V shed 6 bases and J shed 0 bases, with 11 bases lying between them. Germline V gives CDR1 LNHDA, CDR2 SQIVND (reference sequence). CDR3 length equals 15 residues. CDR3 sequence: CASRTGGTNTGELFF. As DNA, the CDR3 is TGTGCCAGTAGGACCGGGGGTACGAACACCGGGGAGCTGTTTTTT. Full variable domain (missing parts from reference TRBV19 and TRBJ2-2): DGGITQSPKYLFRKEGQNVTLSCEQNLNHDAMYWYRQDPGQGLRLIYYSQIVNDFQKGDIAEGYSVSREKKESFPLTVTSAQKNPTAFYLCASRTGGTNTGELFFGEGSRLTVL.